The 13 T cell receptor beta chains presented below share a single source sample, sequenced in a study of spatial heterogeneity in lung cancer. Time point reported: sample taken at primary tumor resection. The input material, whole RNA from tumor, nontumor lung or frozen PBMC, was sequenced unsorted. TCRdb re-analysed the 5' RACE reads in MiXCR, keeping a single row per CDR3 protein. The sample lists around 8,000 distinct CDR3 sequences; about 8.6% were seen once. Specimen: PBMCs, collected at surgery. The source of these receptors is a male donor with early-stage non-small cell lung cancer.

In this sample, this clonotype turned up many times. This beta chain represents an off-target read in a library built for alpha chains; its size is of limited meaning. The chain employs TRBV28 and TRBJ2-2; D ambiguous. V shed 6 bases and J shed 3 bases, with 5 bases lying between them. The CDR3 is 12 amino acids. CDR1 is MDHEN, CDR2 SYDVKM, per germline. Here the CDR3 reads CASRGYTGELFF. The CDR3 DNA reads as TGTGCCAGCAGGGGGTACACCGGGGAGCTGTTTTTT.

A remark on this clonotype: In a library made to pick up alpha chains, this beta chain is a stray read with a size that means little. The CDR3 sequence: CASHTRGQGNTGELFF. The CDR3, as DNA: TGTGCCAGCCACACGCGGGGCCAGGGGAACACCGGGGAGCTGTTTTTT. The genes are TRBV28 and TRBJ2-2; TRBD2 is a possible D gene (6 bases). CDR1 MDHEN and CDR2 SYDVKM come from the germline V gene. V was pared by 8 bases and J by 1 base, with 17 bases between. The CDR3 is made up of 16 amino acids.

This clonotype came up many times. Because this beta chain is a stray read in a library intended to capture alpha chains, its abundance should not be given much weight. CDR3: CATSDFRDRVGSEQFF. The CDR3 DNA sequence: TGTGCCACCAGTGATTTCCGGGACAGGGTAGGTAGTGAGCAGTTCTTC. This chain connects TRBV24-1 to TRBJ2-1, with 9 positions matching TRBD1. Germline lookup yields CDR1 KGHDR and CDR2 SFDVKD. V gave up 1 base and J gave up 9 bases; unmatched junction bases: 9. The CDR3 runs to 16 residues.

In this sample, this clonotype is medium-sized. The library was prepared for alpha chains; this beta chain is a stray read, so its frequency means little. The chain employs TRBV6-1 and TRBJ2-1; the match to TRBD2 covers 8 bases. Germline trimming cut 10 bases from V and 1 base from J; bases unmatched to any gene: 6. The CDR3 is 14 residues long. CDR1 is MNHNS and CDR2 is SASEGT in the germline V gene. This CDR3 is CANELADSYNEQFF. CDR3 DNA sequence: TGTGCCAACGAACTAGCGGATTCCTACAATGAGCAGTTCTTC.

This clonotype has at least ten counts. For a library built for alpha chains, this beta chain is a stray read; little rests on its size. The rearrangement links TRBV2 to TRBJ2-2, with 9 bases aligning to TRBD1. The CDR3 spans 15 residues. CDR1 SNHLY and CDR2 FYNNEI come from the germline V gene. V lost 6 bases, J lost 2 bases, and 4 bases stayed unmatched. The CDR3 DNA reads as TGTGCCAGCAGCGCGGGACAGGGTAACACCGGGGAGCTGTTTTTT. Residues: CASSAGQGNTGELFF.

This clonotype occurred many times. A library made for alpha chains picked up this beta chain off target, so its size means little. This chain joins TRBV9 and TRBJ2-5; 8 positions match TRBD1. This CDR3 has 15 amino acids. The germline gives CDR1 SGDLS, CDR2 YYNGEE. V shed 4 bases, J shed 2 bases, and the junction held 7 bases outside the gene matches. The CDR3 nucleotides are TGTGCCAGCAGCCCCCGGACAGGGCTACAAGAGACCCAGTACTTC. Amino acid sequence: CASSPRTGLQETQYF.

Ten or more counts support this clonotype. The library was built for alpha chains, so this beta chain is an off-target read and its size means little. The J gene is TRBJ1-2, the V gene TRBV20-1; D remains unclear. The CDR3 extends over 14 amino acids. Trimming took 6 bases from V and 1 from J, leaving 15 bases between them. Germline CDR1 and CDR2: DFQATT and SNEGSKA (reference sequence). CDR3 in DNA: TGCAGTGCCCTAGCGTGGGGATTTAACTATGGCTACACCTTC. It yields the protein CSALAWGFNYGYTF.

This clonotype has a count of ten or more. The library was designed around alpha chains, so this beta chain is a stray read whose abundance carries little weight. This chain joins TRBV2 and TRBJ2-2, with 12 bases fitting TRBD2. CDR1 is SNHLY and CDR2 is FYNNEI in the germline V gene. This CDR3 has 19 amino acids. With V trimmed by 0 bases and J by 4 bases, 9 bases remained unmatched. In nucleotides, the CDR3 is TGTGCCAGCAGTGAAGCCGGCCTAGCGGGAGGGCCGGGCACCGGGGAGCTGTTTTTT. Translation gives CASSEAGLAGGPGTGELFF.

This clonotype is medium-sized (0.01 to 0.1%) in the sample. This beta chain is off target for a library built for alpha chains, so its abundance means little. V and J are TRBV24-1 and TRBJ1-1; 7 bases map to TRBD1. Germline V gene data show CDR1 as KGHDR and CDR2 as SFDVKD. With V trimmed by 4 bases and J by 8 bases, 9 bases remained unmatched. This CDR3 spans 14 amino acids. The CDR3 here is CATSDPRQGGEAFF. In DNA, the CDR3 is TGTGCCACCAGTGACCCCCGTCAGGGGGGGGAAGCTTTCTTT.

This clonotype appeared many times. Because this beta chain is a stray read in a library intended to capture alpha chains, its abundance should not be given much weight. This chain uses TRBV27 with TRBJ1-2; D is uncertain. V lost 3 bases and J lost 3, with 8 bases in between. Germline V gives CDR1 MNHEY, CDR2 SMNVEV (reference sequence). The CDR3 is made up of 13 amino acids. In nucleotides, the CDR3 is TGTGCCAGCAGTTTCCATGCTTACTATGGCTACACCTTC. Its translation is CASSFHAYYGYTF.

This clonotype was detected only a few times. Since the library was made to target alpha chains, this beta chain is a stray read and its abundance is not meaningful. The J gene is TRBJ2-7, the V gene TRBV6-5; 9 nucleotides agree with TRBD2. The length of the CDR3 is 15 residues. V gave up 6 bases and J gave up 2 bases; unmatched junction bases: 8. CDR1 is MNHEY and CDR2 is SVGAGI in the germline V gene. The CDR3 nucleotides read TGTGCCAGCAGGAGGGCTAGCGGGGTCCCCTACGAGCAGTACTTC. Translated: CASRRASGVPYEQYF.

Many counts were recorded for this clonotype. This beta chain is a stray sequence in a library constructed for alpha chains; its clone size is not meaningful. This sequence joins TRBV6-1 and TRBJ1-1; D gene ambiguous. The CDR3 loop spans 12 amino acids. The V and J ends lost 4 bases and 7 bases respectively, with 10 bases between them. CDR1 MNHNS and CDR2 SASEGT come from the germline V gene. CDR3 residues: CASSVSGSEAFF. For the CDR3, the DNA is TGTGCCAGCAGTGTCTCCGGGAGTGAAGCTTTCTTT.

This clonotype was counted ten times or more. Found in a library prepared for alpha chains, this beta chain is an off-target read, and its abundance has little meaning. The DNA for the CDR3 is TGCAGCGTTGTTGAGGCTACTGCCAGCTCCTACAATGAGCAGTTCTTC. Its protein product is CSVVEATASSYNEQFF. This sequence joins TRBV29-1 and TRBJ2-1; no reliable D call. V gave up 4 bases and J gave up 0 bases, with 16 bases separating them. Per the germline V gene, CDR1 is SQVTM and CDR2 is ANQGSEA. The CDR3 runs 16 residues.